This TCR beta chain stems from a study of blood T cell repertoires in COVID-19. Study as a whole: Sites across the United States, Italy and Spain contributed samples from acute and convalescent COVID-19. The analysed material was cDNA or gDNA that came from T cells, B-cell-depleted T cells, or PBMCs.

The CDR3 covers 17 residues. Germline assignment: CDR1 LNHDA and CDR2 SQIVND (reference sequence). The junction had 9 bases not matched to a gene; V was cut back by 1 base and J by 1 base. The method was immunoSEQ multiplex PCR; TCRdb's version includes in-frame clones alone and lacks a portion of them. The sample has about 140,000 clones, 77% seen once. Sequenced input: peripheral blood. This receptor was identified in a woman aged 45-59 years with active or convalescent COVID-19. The chain uses TRBV19 and TRBJ1-1, with 7 bases that match TRBD1. CDR3 DNA sequence: TGTGCCAGTAGTATAGGAGGGGGCGCCCGGGGGAACACTGAAGCTTTCTTT. Translation gives CASSIGGGARGNTEAFF.